Listed here is a single TCR beta chain. Per the germline V gene, CDR1 is SQVTM and CDR2 is ANQGSEA. The CDR3 covers 17 residues. The J segment lost 6 bases and the V segment lost 5 bases, leaving 13 bases of the junction unmatched. This entry comes from a study of cytomegalovirus exposure and HLA in healthy donors. TCRdb keeps only in-frame clones here, not all; method: immunoSEQ multiplex PCR. The data contain approximately 160,000 clones, roughly 89% of them singletons. Sequenced material: PBMCs. The sequence was collected from a young woman in good health and CMV-seropositive. J is TRBJ2-1 and V is TRBV29-1; 13 bases are a match to TRBD2. The CDR3 is CSVPPPTGTSGANEQFF. Written as DNA, the CDR3 is TGCAGCGTTCCACCTCCAACCGGGACTAGCGGGGCCAATGAGCAGTTCTTC.